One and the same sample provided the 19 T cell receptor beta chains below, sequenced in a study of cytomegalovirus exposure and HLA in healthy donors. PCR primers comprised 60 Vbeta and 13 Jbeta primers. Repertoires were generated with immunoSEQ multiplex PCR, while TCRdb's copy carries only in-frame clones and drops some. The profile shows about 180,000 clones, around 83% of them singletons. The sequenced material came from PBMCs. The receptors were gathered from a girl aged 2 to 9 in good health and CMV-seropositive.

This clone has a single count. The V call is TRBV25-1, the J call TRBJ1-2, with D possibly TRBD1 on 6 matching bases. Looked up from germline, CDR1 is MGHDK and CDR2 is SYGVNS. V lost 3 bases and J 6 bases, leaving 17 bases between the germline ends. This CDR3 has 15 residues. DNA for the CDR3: TGTGCCAGCAGTGATTCTCTCGACAGGTCCAATGGCTACACCTTC. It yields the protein CASSDSLDRSNGYTF.

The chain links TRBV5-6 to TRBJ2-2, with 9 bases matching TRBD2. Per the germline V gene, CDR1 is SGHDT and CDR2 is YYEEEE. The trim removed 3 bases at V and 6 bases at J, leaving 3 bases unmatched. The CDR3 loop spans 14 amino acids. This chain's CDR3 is CASSWAGGPGELFF. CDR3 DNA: TGTGCCAGCAGCTGGGCGGGGGGGCCCGGGGAGCTGTTTTTT.

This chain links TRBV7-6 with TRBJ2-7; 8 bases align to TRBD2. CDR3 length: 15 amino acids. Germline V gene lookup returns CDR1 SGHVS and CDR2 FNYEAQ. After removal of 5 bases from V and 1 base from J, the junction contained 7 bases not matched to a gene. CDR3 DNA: TGTGCCAGCAGCCGGGGGGGTGGGACTTCCTACGAGCAGTACTTC. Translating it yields CASSRGGGTSYEQYF.

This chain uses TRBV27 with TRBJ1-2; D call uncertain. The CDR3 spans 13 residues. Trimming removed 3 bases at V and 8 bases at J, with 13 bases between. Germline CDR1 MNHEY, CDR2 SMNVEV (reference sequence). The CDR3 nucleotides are TGTGCCAGCAGTTTCGACCGAGGGTACGGCTACACCTTC. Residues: CASSFDRGYGYTF.

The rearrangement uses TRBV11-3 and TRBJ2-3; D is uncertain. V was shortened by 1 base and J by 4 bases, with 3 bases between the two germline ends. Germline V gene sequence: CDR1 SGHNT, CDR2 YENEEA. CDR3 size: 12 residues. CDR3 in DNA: TGTGCCAGCAGCTTAGTCGCAGATACGCAGTATTTT. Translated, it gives CASSLVADTQYF.

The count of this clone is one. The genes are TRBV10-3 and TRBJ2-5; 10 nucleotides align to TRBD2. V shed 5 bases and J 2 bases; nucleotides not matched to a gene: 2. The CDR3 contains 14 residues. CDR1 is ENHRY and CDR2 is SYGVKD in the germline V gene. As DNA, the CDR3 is TGTGCCATCAGTCCGGGACTAGCGCAAGAGACCCAGTACTTC. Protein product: CAISPGLAQETQYF.

The CDR3 region is CASSDGRSPLHF. The CDR3 nucleotides are TGTGCCAGCAGTGACGGTCGGTCACCCCTCCACTTT. The V call is TRBV6-4, the J call TRBJ1-6; the D is unclear. CDR3 length equals 12 residues. Germline lookup yields CDR1 MRHNA and CDR2 SNTAGT. Trimming cost V 2 bases and J 10 bases, with 6 bases left between them.

The CDR3 region has the DNA TGTGCCAGCAGCTTGGGTGACAGGGGATCCCCCCTCCACTTT. Protein product: CASSLGDRGSPLHF. This chain uses TRBV5-4 with TRBJ1-6, with 8 bases that match TRBD1. The V segment lost 0 bases and the J segment 13 bases; nucleotides outside the gene matches: 6. There are 14 residues in the CDR3. CDR1 is SGHNT, CDR2 YYREEE, per germline (reference sequence).

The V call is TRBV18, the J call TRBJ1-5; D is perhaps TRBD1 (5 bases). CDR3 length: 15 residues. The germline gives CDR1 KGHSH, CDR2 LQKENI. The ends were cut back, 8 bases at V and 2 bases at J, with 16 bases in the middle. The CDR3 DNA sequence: TGTGCCAGCACATTCAGCGGGGGGGGCAATCAGCCCCAGCATTTT. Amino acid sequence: CASTFSGGGNQPQHF.

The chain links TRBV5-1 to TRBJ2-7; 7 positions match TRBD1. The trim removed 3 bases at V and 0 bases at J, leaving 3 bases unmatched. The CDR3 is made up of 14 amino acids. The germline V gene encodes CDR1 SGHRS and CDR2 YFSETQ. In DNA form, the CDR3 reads TGCGCCAGCAGCTGGGGGACAGCCTCCTACGAGCAGTACTTC. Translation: CASSWGTASYEQYF.

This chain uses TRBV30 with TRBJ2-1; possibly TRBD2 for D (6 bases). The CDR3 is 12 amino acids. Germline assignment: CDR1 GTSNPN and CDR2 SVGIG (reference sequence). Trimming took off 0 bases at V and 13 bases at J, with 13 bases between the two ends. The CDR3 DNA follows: TGTGCCTGGAGTGTTTTTCGGGAGTTTCAGTTCTTC. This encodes CAWSVFREFQFF. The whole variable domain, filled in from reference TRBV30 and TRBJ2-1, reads SQTIHQWPATLVQPVGSPLSLECTVEGTSNPNLYWYRQAAGRGLQLLFYSVGIGQISSEVPQNLSASRPQDRQFILSSKKLLLSDSGFYLCAWSVFREFQFFGPGTRLTVL.

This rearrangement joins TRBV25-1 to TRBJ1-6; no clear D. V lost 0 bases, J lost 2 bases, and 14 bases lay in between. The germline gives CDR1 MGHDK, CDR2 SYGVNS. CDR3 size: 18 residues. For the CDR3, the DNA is TGTGCCAGCAGTGAATATAATCCGGCCGGAGCCTATAATTCACCCCTCCACTTT. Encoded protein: CASSEYNPAGAYNSPLHF.

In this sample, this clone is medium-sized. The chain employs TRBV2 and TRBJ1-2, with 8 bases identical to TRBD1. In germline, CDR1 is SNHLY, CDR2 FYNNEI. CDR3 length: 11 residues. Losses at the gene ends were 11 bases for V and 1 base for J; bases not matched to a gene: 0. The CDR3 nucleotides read TGTGCCGGACAGGGTAACTATGGCTACACCTTC. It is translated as CAGQGNYGYTF.

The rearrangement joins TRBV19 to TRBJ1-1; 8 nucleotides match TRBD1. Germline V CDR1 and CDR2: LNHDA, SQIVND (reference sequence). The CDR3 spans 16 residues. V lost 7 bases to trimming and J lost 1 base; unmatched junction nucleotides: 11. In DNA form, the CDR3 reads TGTGCCAGTAAGACAGGGGTTATGTACTGGAACACTGAAGCTTTCTTT. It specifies CASKTGVMYWNTEAFF.

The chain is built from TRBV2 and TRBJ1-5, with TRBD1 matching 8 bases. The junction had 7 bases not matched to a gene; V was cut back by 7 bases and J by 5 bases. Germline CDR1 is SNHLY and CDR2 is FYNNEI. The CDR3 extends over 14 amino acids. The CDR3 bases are TGTGCCAGCACGAGTGGACAGGGCTATCAGCCCCAGCATTTT. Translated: CASTSGQGYQPQHF.

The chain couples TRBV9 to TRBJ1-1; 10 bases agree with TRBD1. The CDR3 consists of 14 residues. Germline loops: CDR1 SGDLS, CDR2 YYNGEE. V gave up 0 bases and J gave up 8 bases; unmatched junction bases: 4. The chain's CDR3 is CASSVGQGAGEAFF. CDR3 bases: TGTGCCAGCAGCGTAGGACAGGGGGCGGGAGAAGCTTTCTTT. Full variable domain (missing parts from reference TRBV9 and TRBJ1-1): DSGVTQTPKHLITATGQRVTLRCSPRSGDLSVYWYQQSLDQGLQFLIQYYNGEERAKGNILERFSAQQFPDLHSELNLSSLELGDSALYFCASSVGQGAGEAFFGQGTRLTVV.

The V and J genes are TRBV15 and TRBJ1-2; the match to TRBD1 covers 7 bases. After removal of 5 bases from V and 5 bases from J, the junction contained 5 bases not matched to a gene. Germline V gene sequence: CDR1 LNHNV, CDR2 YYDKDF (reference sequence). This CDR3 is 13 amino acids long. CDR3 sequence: CATSPGTAYGYTF. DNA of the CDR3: TGTGCCACCAGCCCCGGGACAGCGTATGGCTACACCTTC.

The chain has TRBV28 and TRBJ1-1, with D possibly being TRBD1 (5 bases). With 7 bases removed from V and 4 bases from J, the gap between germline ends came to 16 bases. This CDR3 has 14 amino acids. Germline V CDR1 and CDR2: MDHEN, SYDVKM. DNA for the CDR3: TGTGCCAGCAATCCGGGTGGGGGGAGCACTGAAGCTTTCTTT. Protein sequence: CASNPGGGSTEAFF.

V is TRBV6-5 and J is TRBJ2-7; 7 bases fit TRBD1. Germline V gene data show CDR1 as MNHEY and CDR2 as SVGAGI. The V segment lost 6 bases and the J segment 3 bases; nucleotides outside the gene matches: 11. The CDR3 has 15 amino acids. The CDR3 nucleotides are TGTGCCAGCAGATATACAGGGGCCAGACTCTACGAGCAGTACTTC. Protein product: CASRYTGARLYEQYF.